This note documents a single TCR beta chain sequence. Ten or more counts support this clonotype. Its antigen is not yet known. Base qualities are not provided; no much larger clone lies one nucleotide away. These data belong to a study of CD8 T cells in ankylosing spondylitis (dated by TCRdb to 2016 to 2017). Context from the whole study: T cell receptor beta repertoires were profiled in healthy donors and ankylosing spondylitis patients so that disease-linked TCR variants could be found. The whole study cohort included under 140 healthy donors and about two dozen ankylosing spondylitis patients. Peripheral blood was sampled, and synovial fluid was additionally collected from ankylosing spondylitis patients.

V and J are truncated by 2 bases and 0 bases respectively, leaving an intervening sequence of 10 bases. The CDR3 spans 15 residues, from the cysteine through the phenylalanine. The only DNA kept is the CDR3, 45 bases in frame from the first base. In the germline V gene, CDR1 corresponds to MNHEY and CDR2 to SVGAGI. For sequencing, an Illumina HiSeq 2500 was employed. TCR beta libraries were prepared by quantitative 5'-RACE with molecular barcodes. Under the source paper's analysis protocol: To identify disease-linked TCR variants, a new computational method was used, one built on a probabilistic model of VDJ rearrangement. TCRdb's own reprocessing of the public reads used fastp at Q25 and MiXCR and kept productive beta chains. Under each unique CDR3 protein, matching rows form one entry showing the most common genes and DNA. TCRdb, not the authors, supplied the V and J calls. This sample has some 87,000 distinct CDR3 sequences in its table, and about 9% of those were observed once. The ten biggest clones cover roughly 4.6% of the sample.

Overall results and qualifications from the work: A TCR beta motif of roughly 8 highly homologous amino acid variants appeared characteristic of blood from ankylosing spondylitis patients. The disease-linked clones were reported as significantly enriched in matched synovial fluid samples from ankylosing spondylitis patients. Some motif variants had previously been reported in the synovial fluid and blood of reactive arthritis patients, which suggests shared mechanisms of disease initiation. The disease-linked clones showed a CD8+ phenotype and occurred at relatively low frequencies in peripheral blood.

Input material: blood, either unsorted or a sorted T cell fraction (not recorded which). The source is a male donor with ankylosing spondylitis or in good health (not recorded which). This chain joins TRBV6-5 to TRBJ2-5, and TRBD1 may be the D gene, going by 5 matching bases. The DNA sequence reads TGTGCCAGCAGTTACGAAGGACACTACCAAGAGACCCAGTACTTC. Its amino acids are CASSYEGHYQETQYF.